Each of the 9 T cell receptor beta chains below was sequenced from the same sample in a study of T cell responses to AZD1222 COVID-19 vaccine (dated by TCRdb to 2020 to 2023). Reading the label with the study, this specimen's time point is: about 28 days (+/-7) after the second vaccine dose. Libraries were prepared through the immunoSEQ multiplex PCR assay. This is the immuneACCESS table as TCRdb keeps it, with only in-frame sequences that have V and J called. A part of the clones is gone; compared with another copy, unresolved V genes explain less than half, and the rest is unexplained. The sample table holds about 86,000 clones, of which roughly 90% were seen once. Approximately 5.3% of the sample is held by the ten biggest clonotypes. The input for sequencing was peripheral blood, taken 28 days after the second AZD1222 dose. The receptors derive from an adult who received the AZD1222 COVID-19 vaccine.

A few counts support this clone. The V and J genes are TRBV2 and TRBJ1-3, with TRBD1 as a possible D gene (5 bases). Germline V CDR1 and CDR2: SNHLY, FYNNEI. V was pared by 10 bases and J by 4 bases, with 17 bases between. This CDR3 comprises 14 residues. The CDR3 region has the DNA TGTGCCACACGAAGTGGGGGGACCGGAAACACCATATATTTT. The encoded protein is CATRSGGTGNTIYF.

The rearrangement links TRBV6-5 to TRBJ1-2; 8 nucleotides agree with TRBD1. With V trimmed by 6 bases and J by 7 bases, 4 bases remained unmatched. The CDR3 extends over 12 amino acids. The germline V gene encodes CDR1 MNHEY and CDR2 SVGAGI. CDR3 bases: TGTGCCAGCAGCCACGGACAGGGTGGCTACACCTTC. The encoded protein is CASSHGQGGYTF.

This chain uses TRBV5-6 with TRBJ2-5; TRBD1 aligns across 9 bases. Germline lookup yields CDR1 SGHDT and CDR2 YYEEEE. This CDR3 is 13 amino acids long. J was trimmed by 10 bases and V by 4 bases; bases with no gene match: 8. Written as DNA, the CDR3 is TGTGCCAGCAGCCCACCCACAGGGGGCGGCCAGTACTTC. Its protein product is CASSPPTGGGQYF.

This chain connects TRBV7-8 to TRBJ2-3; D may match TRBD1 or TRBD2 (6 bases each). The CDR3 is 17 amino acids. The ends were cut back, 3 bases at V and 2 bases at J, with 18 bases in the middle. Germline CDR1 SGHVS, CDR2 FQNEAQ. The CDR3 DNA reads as TGTGCCAGCAGCTTCGTGTGGGGGGCCTCACACACAGATACGCAGTATTTT. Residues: CASSFVWGASHTDTQYF. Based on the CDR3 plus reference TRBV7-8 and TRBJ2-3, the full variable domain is GAGVSQSPRYKVAKRGQDVALRCDPISGHVSLFWYQQALGQGPEFLTYFQNEAQLDKSGLPSDRFFAERPEGSVSTLKIQRTQQEDSAVYLCASSFVWGASHTDTQYFGPGTRLTVL.

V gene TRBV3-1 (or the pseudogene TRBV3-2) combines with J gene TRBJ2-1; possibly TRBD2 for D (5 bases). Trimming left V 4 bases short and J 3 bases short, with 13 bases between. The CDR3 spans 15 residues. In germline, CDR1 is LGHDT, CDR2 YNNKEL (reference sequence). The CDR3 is CASSLQLGLYNEQFF. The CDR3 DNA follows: TGTGCCAGCAGCCTTCAACTAGGTCTCTACAATGAGCAGTTCTTC.

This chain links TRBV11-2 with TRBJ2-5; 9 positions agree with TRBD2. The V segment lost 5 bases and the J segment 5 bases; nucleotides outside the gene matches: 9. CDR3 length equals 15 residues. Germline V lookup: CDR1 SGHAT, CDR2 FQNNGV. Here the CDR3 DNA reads TGTGCCAGCAGCATTTACGGGACTAGCATGGAGACCCAGTACTTC. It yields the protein CASSIYGTSMETQYF.

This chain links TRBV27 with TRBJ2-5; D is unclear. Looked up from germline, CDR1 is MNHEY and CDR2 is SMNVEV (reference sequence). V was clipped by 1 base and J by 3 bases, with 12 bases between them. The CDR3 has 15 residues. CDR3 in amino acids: CASSLLGRNEETQYF. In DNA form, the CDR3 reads TGTGCCAGCAGTTTATTAGGCAGGAACGAAGAGACCCAGTACTTC.

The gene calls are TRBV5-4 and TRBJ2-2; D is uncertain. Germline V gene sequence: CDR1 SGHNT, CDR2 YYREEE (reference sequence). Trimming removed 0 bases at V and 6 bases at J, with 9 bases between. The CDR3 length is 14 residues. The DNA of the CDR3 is TGTGCCAGCAGCTTGGTTACGGTGGCCGGGGAGCTGTTTTTT. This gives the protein CASSLVTVAGELFF. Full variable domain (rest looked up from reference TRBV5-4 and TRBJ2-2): ETGVTQSPTHLIKTRGQQVTLRCSSQSGHNTVSWYQQALGQGPQFIFQYYREEENGRGNFPPRFSGLQFPNYSSELNVNALELDDSALYLCASSLVTVAGELFFGEGSRLTVL.

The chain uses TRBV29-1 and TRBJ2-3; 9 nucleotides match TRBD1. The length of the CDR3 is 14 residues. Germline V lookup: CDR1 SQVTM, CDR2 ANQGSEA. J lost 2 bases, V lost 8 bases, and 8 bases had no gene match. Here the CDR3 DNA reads TGCAGCTTCTGGACAGGGGTACACACAGATACGCAGTATTTT. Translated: CSFWTGVHTDTQYF.